What follows are 20 T cell receptor beta chains derived from one specimen sequenced in a study of lymphopenia after photon versus proton radiotherapy. The repertoire was sequenced with immunoSEQ multiplex PCR; TCRdb's copy has only in-frame clones and lacks some. The data hold 53,000 or so clones, with 83% observed a single time. The sequencing used peripheral blood, collected from a patient treated with photon-based radiotherapy. Receptor source: a man aged 45-60 years with gastric cancer.

The chain employs TRBV7-6 and TRBJ1-5; tentative D call: TRBD1 (6 bases). Per germline, CDR1 SGHVS and CDR2 FNYEAQ. The CDR3 consists of 15 residues. The V end was cut by 5 bases, the J end by 1 base, with 12 bases between. The CDR3 protein is CASSATGSSNQPQHF. The DNA of the CDR3 is TGTGCCAGCAGCGCCACAGGGTCGAGCAATCAGCCCCAGCATTTT.

This sequence joins TRBV19 and TRBJ1-1, with 7 bases aligning to TRBD1. The junction had 4 bases not matched to a gene; V was cut back by 8 bases and J by 10 bases. Per the germline V gene, CDR1 is LNHDA and CDR2 is SQIVND (reference sequence). The length of the CDR3 is 10 residues. The CDR3 loop reads CASRDRVAFF. The CDR3 nucleotides read TGTGCCAGTCGGGACAGAGTAGCTTTCTTT. Full variable domain (remainder filled in from reference TRBV19 and TRBJ1-1): DGGITQSPKYLFRKEGQNVTLSCEQNLNHDAMYWYRQDPGQGLRLIYYSQIVNDFQKGDIAEGYSVSREKKESFPLTVTSAQKNPTAFYLCASRDRVAFFGQGTRLTVV.

V gene TRBV5-1 combines with J gene TRBJ2-7; D may correspond to TRBD1 or TRBD2 (5 bases each). This CDR3 is built from 13 residues. Germline-derived CDR1 and CDR2 are SGHRS and YFSETQ. The V end was cut by 3 bases, the J end by 5 bases, with 12 bases between. This CDR3 is CASSWGTTHEQYF. As DNA, the CDR3 is TGCGCCAGCAGCTGGGGGACGACTCACGAGCAGTACTTC.

Written as DNA, the CDR3 is TGTGCCAGCAGCCTGGGAGGGGCCTCTGGAAACACCATATATTTT. Its translation is CASSLGGASGNTIYF. The chain is built from TRBV28 and TRBJ1-3, with D perhaps TRBD1 (5 bases). The germline V gene has CDR1 MDHEN and CDR2 SYDVKM. The length of the CDR3 is 15 residues. Trimming removed 6 bases from V and 0 bases from J, with 12 bases in between.

V and J are TRBV30 and TRBJ2-3, with D perhaps TRBD2 (6 bases). Germline values: CDR1 GTSNPN, CDR2 SVGIG (reference sequence). The CDR3 has 15 amino acids. The V gene lost 5 bases and the J gene lost 2 bases, with 17 bases spanning the gap. In DNA, the CDR3 is TGTGCCTGGGAGTCTCTCGCGGGGTACACAGATACGCAGTATTTT. This encodes CAWESLAGYTDTQYF.

The chain is built from TRBV2 and TRBJ2-7; 11 bases are a match to TRBD1. V shed 6 bases and J 7 bases; nucleotides not matched to a gene: 5. Germline V lookup: CDR1 SNHLY, CDR2 FYNNEI. The CDR3 runs to 13 residues. The CDR3 loop is CASRGQGAAEQYF. The CDR3 bases are TGTGCCAGCAGAGGACAGGGGGCGGCAGAGCAGTACTTC.

The chain combines TRBV27 with TRBJ2-7, with 10 bases aligning to TRBD2. Germline CDR1 reads MNHEY; CDR2 reads SMNVEV (reference sequence). The CDR3 totals 16 residues. V shed 5 bases and J 7 bases; nucleotides not matched to a gene: 14. The CDR3 coding sequence is TGTGCCAGCAGTCCAAGCACACTAGCGGGACCGCGGGAGCAGTACTTC. This translates into CASSPSTLAGPREQYF.

The V gene is TRBV6-5, the J gene TRBJ2-1, with D possibly being TRBD2 (6 bases). Germline V gene data show CDR1 as MNHEY and CDR2 as SVGAGI. The CDR3 covers 15 residues. Trimming shortened V by 0 bases and J by 5 bases, and 11 bases separated the two germline ends. The CDR3 coding sequence is TGTGCCAGCAGTTACTCGTGGGGGGTGAACAATGAGCAGTTCTTC. Translated, it gives CASSYSWGVNNEQFF.

V usage is TRBV5-1 and J usage is TRBJ2-7; D is ambiguous. This CDR3 has 14 amino acids. V gave up 0 bases and J gave up 5 bases, with 12 bases separating them. Germline CDR1 reads SGHRS; CDR2 reads YFSETQ. In nucleotides, the CDR3 is TGCGCCAGCAGCTTGGATCGGCTGATGGACGAGCAGTACTTC. Protein sequence: CASSLDRLMDEQYF. Complete variable domain (other parts from reference TRBV5-1 and TRBJ2-7): KAGVTQTPRYLIKTRGQQVTLSCSPISGHRSVSWYQQTPGQGLQFLFEYFSETQRNKGNFPGRFSGRQFSNSRSEMNVSTLELGDSALYLCASSLDRLMDEQYFGPGTRLTVT.

The chain joins TRBV4-3 to TRBJ1-4; 7 bases agree with TRBD1. The CDR3 is 16 residues long. Trimming at V came to 1 base and at J to 0 bases, leaving 2 bases not matched to a gene. In germline, CDR1 is LGHNA, CDR2 YSLEER. Here the CDR3 reads CASSQGQGATNEKLFF. DNA of the CDR3: TGCGCCAGCAGCCAAGGACAGGGTGCAACTAATGAAAAACTGTTTTTT.

The chain joins TRBV23-1 to TRBJ2-5; unclear D gene. TRBV23-1 is placed among ORFs of uncertain function. The V end lost 3 bases, the J end lost 1 base, and 6 bases lay between the germline ends. The CDR3 is 13 residues long. The CDR3 loop is CASSHDTQETQYF. The CDR3 coding sequence is TGCGCCAGCAGTCACGATACCCAAGAGACCCAGTACTTC.

This clone is a singleton in its sample. J is TRBJ1-5 and V is TRBV19, with D uncertain. This CDR3 has 15 amino acids. V gave up 7 bases and J gave up 0 bases, with 13 bases separating them. Germline-derived CDR1 and CDR2 are LNHDA and SQIVND (reference sequence). CDR3 sequence (DNA): TGTGCCAGTACCCGCGGCGTTTATAGCAATCAGCCCCAGCATTTT. Amino acids: CASTRGVYSNQPQHF.

Of note for this clone: Other nucleotide sequences in the sample specify the same CDR3. V is TRBV7-9 and J is TRBJ1-1; 10 nucleotides agree with TRBD1. This CDR3 spans 14 amino acids. Per germline, CDR1 SEHNR and CDR2 FQNEAQ (reference sequence). The V segment lost 4 bases and the J segment 3 bases; nucleotides outside the gene matches: 2. Here the CDR3 reads CASSSGQGDTEAFF. Here the CDR3 DNA reads TGTGCCAGCAGCTCCGGACAGGGGGACACTGAAGCTTTCTTT.

This sequence joins TRBV6-5 and TRBJ1-3; TRBD1 is a possible D gene (6 bases). This CDR3 is built from 14 residues. CDR1 is MNHEY and CDR2 is SVGAGI in the germline V gene. With 5 bases removed from V and 4 bases from J, the gap between germline ends came to 12 bases. CDR3 sequence (DNA): TGTGCCAGCAGTCCCCAACAGGGCGGAAACACCATATATTTT. Translating gives CASSPQQGGNTIYF.

The chain combines TRBV5-5 with TRBJ1-1, with D possibly being TRBD1 (5 bases). Between the trimmed V and J ends, which lost 0 bases and 11 bases, there was a span of 14 bases. The CDR3 consists of 13 residues. In germline, CDR1 is SGHKS, CDR2 YYEKEE (reference sequence). As DNA, the CDR3 is TGTGCCAGCAGCTTGGGGAATTGGGGGGAGGCTTTCTTT. Translation gives CASSLGNWGEAFF.

The chain joins TRBV4-1 to TRBJ1-5; maybe TRBD1 (6 bases). The CDR3 consists of 16 residues. V was shortened by 4 bases and J by 8 bases, with 21 bases between the two germline ends. The germline gives CDR1 MGHRA, CDR2 YSYEKL. CDR3 DNA: TGCGCCAGCAGCCTAGTACCGGGGCCAGGGGTAGAGCCCCAGCATTTT. Its protein is CASSLVPGPGVEPQHF.

This clone has more than one count but fewer than ten. This chain joins TRBV7-2 and TRBJ1-4, with 7 bases matching TRBD1. Germline loops: CDR1 SGHTA, CDR2 FQGNSA. V lost 4 bases, J lost 5 bases, and 7 bases stayed unmatched. The CDR3 totals 15 residues. The CDR3 protein is CASSSPRGLNEKLFF. The CDR3 bases are TGTGCCAGCAGCTCCCCAAGGGGGCTGAATGAAAAACTGTTTTTT. Looking up the rest from reference TRBV7-2 and TRBJ1-4 gives the full variable domain: GAGVSQSPSNKVTEKGKDVELRCDPISGHTALYWYRQSLGQGLEFLIYFQGNSAPDKSGLPSDRFSAERTGGSVSTLTIQRTQQEDSAVYLCASSSPRGLNEKLFFGSGTQLSVL.

This clone was counted between two and nine times. The rearrangement uses TRBV6-8 and TRBJ2-7; 7 positions agree with TRBD1. Germline V lookup: CDR1 MNHGY, CDR2 SAAAGT. Trimming removed 2 bases from V and 1 base from J; junction bases left unmatched: 5. The CDR3 sequence is 15 residues long. CDR3 loop: CASSYEAGGSYEQYF. The CDR3 DNA reads TGTGCCAGCAGTTACGAAGCAGGGGGTTCCTACGAGCAGTACTTC.

The table lists this clone with a few counts. The chain recombines TRBV7-2 with TRBJ2-1; 11 bases match TRBD2. CDR3 size: 15 residues. J gave up 5 bases and V 2 bases, and 2 bases lay outside the gene matches. Germline lookup yields CDR1 SGHTA and CDR2 FQGNSA. Here the CDR3 reads CASSLLAGGHNEQFF. CDR3 DNA: TGTGCCAGCAGCTTACTAGCGGGAGGACACAATGAGCAGTTCTTC.

This chain joins TRBV19 and TRBJ2-3, with a weak D call TRBD1 (6 bases). Trimming cost V 7 bases and J 2 bases, with 16 bases left between them. Per germline, CDR1 LNHDA and CDR2 SQIVND (reference sequence). The CDR3 consists of 15 residues. CDR3 in DNA: TGTGCCAGTAAATCCCTGGACAGCCTCACAGATACGCAGTATTTT. Its protein is CASKSLDSLTDTQYF.